This T cell receptor beta chain derives from a study of T-cell memory formation after mild COVID-19. Study findings and constraints: Pre-infection memory already had some responding clones, implying cross-reactive memory joined. Nothing confirmed that second-wave clones peaking on day 37 were specific for SARS-CoV-2. Clones that got smaller from day 15 to 85 had even CD4/CD8, while clones growing later tipped toward CD4+.

The authors produced TCR alpha and TCR beta cDNA libraries with sample barcodes and UMIs by 5'RACE using constant-segment primers. TCRdb fed the 5' RACE reads into MiXCR, producing one record per CDR3 protein. The table has 120,000 or so distinct CDR3 sequences, about a sixth seen once. Germline loops: CDR1 SGHAT, CDR2 FQNNGV. Trimming at V came to 0 bases and at J to 4 bases, leaving 13 bases not matched to a gene. The CDR3 contains 18 residues. Concerning this clonotype itself: As yet, its antigen is unknown.

The sequence derives from an adult woman who had mild COVID-19 (a few samples of this study predate the infection). Cell type and time point are not known. Sequencing input: PBMCs or a T cell subset sorted from them (not recorded which). The V and J genes are TRBV11-2 and TRBJ2-5, with 8 bases lining up with TRBD2. The chain's CDR3 is CASSLELAGTTRGETQYF. Here the CDR3 DNA reads TGTGCCAGCAGCTTAGAGTTAGCGGGGACTACTCGGGGAGAGACCCAGTACTTC.